The 5 T cell receptor beta chains below all came from one sample that was sequenced in a study of CD8 T cells in Susac syndrome (dated by TCRdb to between 2018 and 2021). The protocol used for the library was the immunoSEQ multiplex PCR assay. RNA was extracted using the RNeasy kit, and about 0.45 to 1 microgram was reverse transcribed with random hexamers. Using fastp at Q25 and MiXCR, TCRdb reprocessed the public reads and kept productive beta chains. Each CDR3 protein gets just one entry, which takes the most common genes and DNA from the rows behind it. This sample has fewer than 150,000 distinct CDR3 sequences in its table, and 94% of those were observed once. 0.27% of the sample lies in the top ten. The sequenced sample was CD8+ T cells from PBMCs. The receptors shown here come from a human donor in good health.

CDR3 protein: CASSPPGGYEQYF. The CDR3 DNA follows: TGTGCCAGCAGTCCCCCCGGGGGCTACGAGCAGTACTTC. The gene calls are TRBV7-9 and TRBJ2-7; the D gene is possibly TRBD2 (6 bases). Germline V gives CDR1 SEHNR, CDR2 FQNEAQ (reference sequence). The germline V and J ends were trimmed by 6 bases and 3 bases, with 12 bases remaining between them. This CDR3 spans 13 amino acids.

The chain recombines TRBV9 with TRBJ1-5; no definite D call. This CDR3 comprises 14 residues. Trimming took off 0 bases at V and 1 base at J, with 5 bases between the two ends. The germline V gene has CDR1 SGDLS and CDR2 YYNGEE. CDR3: CASSVGSSNQPQHF. The CDR3 nucleotides are TGTGCCAGCAGCGTAGGGTCCAGCAATCAGCCCCAGCATTTT.

This chain links TRBV12-3 or TRBV12-4 with TRBJ2-1, with 12 bases fitting TRBD2. V was pared by 7 bases and J by 5 bases, with 3 bases of the junction left unmatched. The CDR3 totals 14 residues. CDR3 loop: CASTRLAGDNEQFF. DNA for the CDR3: TGTGCCAGCACCAGACTAGCGGGAGACAATGAGCAGTTCTTC.

This clonotype was observed a single time. This chain connects TRBV6-5 to TRBJ2-7; D assignment may be TRBD1 or TRBD2 (5 bases each). This CDR3 has 15 amino acids. V was cut by 0 bases and J by 3 bases, with 12 bases left in between. Per the germline V gene, CDR1 is MNHEY and CDR2 is SVGAGI. The CDR3 DNA follows: TGTGCCAGCAGTTACTCAGAGAGGGGCTTCTACGAGCAGTACTTC. This translates into CASSYSERGFYEQYF.

This clonotype appeared a single time. This chain connects TRBV4-3 to TRBJ2-1; the match to TRBD1 covers 8 bases. The CDR3 extends over 16 amino acids. The trim removed 2 bases at V and 5 bases at J, leaving 8 bases unmatched. Germline V gene data show CDR1 as LGHNA and CDR2 as YSLEER. The chain's CDR3 is CASSQPSGQGNNEQFF. CDR3 sequence (DNA): TGCGCCAGCAGCCAACCGTCAGGACAGGGAAACAATGAGCAGTTCTTC.